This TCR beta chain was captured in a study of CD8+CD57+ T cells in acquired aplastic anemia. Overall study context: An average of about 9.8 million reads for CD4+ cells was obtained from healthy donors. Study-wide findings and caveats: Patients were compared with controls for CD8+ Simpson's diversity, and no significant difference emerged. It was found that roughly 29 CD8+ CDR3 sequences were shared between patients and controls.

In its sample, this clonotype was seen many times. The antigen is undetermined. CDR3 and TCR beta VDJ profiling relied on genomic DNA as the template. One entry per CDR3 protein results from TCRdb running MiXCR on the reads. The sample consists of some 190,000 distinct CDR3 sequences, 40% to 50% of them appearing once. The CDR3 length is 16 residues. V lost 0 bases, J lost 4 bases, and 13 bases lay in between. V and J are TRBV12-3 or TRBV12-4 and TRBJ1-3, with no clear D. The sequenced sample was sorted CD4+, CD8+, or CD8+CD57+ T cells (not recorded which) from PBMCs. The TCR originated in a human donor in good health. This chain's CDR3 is CASSLAQRVLGNTIYF. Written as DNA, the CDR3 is TGTGCCAGCAGTTTAGCGCAACGAGTGTTAGGAAACACCATATATTTT.